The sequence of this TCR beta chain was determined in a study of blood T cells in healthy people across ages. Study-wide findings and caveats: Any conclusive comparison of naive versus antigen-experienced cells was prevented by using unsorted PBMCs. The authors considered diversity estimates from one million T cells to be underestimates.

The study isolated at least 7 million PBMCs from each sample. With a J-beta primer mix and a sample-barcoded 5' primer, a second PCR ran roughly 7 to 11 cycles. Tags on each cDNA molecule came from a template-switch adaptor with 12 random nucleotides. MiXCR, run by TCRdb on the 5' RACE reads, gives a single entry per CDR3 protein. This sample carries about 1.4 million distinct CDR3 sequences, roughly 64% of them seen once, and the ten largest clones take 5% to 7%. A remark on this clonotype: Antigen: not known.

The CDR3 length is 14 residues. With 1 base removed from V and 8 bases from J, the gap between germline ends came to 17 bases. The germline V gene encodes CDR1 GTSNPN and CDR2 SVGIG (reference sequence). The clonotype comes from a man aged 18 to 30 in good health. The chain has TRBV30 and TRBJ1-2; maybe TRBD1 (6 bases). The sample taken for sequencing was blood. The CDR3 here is CAWSESRGLWGYTF. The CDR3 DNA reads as TGTGCCTGGAGTGAGAGCAGGGGACTTTGGGGCTACACCTTC.